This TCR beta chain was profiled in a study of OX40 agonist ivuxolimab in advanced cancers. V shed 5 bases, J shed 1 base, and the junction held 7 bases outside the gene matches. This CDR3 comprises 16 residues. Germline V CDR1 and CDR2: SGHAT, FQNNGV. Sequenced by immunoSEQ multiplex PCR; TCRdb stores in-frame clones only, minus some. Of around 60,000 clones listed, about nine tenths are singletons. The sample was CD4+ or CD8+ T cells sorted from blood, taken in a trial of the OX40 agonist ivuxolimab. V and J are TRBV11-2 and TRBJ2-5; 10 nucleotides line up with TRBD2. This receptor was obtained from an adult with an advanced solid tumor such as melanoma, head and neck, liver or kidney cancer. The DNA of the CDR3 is TGTGCCAGCAGCCCCCCGACTAGCGGGTTCCAAGAGACCCAGTACTTC. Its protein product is CASSPPTSGFQETQYF.